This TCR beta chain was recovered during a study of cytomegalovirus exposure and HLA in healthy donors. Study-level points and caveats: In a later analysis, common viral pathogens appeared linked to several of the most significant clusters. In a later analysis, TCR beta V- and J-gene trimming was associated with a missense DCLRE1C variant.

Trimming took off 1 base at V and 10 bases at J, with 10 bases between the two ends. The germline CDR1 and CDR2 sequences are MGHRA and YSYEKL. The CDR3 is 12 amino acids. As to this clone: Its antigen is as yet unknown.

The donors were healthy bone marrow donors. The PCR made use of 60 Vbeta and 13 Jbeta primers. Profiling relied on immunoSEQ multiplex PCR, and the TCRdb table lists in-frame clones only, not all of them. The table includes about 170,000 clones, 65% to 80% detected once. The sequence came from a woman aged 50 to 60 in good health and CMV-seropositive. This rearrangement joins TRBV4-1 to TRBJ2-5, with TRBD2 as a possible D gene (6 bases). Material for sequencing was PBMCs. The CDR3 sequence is CASSQGGGIQYF. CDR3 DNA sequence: TGCGCCAGCAGCCAAGGAGGCGGGATCCAGTACTTC.